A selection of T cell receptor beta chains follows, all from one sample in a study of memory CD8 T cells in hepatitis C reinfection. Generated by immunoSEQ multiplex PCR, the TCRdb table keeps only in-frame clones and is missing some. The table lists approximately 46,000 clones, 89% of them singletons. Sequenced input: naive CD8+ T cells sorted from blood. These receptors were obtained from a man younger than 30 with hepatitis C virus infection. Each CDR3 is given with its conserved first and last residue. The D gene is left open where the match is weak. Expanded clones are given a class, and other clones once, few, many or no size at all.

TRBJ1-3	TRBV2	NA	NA	TGTGCCAGCAGGGCGGATCCCAGCTCTGGAAACACCATATATTTT	CASRADPSSGNTIYF
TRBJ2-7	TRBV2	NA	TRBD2	TGTGCCAGCACCAGGAGTACCGAAGCGGGAGGGGACGAGCAGTACTTC	CASTRSTEAGGDEQYF
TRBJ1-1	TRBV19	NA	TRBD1	TGTGCCAGTATTCTGGGGGACAGGGGAAACACTGAAGCTTTCTTT	CASILGDRGNTEAFF
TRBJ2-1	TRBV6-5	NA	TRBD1	TGTGCCAGCAGTTACTTTGGGACAGACAATGAGCAGTTCTTC	CASSYFGTDNEQFF
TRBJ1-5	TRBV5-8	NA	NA	TGTGCCAGCAGCTTGGACCAGGTATATAGCAATCAGCCCCAGCATTTT	CASSLDQVYSNQPQHF
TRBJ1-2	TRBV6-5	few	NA	TGTGCCAGCAGTTACAGGACTGTCGATGGCTACACCTTC	CASSYRTVDGYTF
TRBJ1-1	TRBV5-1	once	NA	TGCGCCAGCAGCCTATGGGACTCCGTGAACACTGAAGCTTTCTTT	CASSLWDSVNTEAFF
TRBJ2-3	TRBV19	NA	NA	TGTGCCAGTAGTATAGTTGCCGGAGATACGCAGTATTTT	CASSIVAGDTQYF
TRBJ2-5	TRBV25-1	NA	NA	TGTGCCAGCAGCTTCAGGGAACCGACCCAGTACTTC	CASSFREPTQYF
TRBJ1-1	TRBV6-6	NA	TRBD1	TGTGCCAGCAGTTACGGGACAGCGAACACTGAAGCTTTCTTT	CASSYGTANTEAFF
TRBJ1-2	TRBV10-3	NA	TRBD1	TGTGCCATCAGTGAGTCGGGGACAGGGACTGGCTACACCTTC	CAISESGTGTGYTF
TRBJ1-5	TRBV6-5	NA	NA	TGTGCCAGCAGAGAGGGATATAGCAATCAGCCCCAGCATTTT	CASREGYSNQPQHF
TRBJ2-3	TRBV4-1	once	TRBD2	TGCGCCAGCAATAGCGGGACAGATACGCAGTATTTT	CASNSGTDTQYF
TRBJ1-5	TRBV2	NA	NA	TGTGCCAGCAGCCCACAGGGAAAAGGGAGCAATCAGCCCCAGCATTTT	CASSPQGKGSNQPQHF
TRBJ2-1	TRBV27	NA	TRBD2	TGTGCCAGCAGTTTATCGCCCCCTCTAGCGGGAGGCAGCAATGAGCAGTTCTTC	CASSLSPPLAGGSNEQFF
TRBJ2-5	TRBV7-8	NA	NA	TGTGCCAGCGGCCAGGGCCAAGAGACCCAGTACTTC	CASGQGQETQYF
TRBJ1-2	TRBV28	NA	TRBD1	TGTGCCAGCAGTTTAGACAGGGCTTACTATGGCTACACCTTC	CASSLDRAYYGYTF